These T cell receptor beta chains were read from a single sample in a study of blood T cell repertoires in COVID-19. Measured with immunoSEQ multiplex PCR; TCRdb has only the in-frame clones, and not every one. The data contain roughly 200,000 clones, 85% of them singletons. The sample taken for sequencing was PBMCs or T cells enriched from blood (not recorded which). The receptors were gathered from a man between 35 and 55 years old who had recovered from COVID-19. CDR3s include the opening cysteine and the closing phenylalanine or tryptophan. The D gene is left open where the match is weak. Size values are once, few and many counts, or a class for expanded clones, and some rows have none.

J gene: TRBJ2-3
D gene: -
clone size: -
V gene: TRBV27
CDR3 protein: CASSFGGRTTDTQYF
CDR3 DNA: TGTGCCAGCAGTTTTGGTGGGAGGACCACAGATACGCAGTATTTT

J gene: TRBJ2-7
D gene: -
clone size: -
V gene: TRBV5-1
CDR3 protein: CASSLEGVEQYF
CDR3 DNA: TGCGCCAGCAGCTTGGAGGGGGTCGAGCAGTACTTC

J gene: TRBJ2-7
D gene: -
clone size: few
V gene: TRBV14
CDR3 protein: CASSQGPEQYF
CDR3 DNA: TGTGCCAGCAGCCAGGGGCCTGAGCAGTACTTC

J gene: TRBJ1-2
D gene: -
clone size: -
V gene: TRBV2
CDR3 protein: CASRRTGYTF
CDR3 DNA: TGTGCCAGCAGGAGAACTGGCTACACCTTC

J gene: TRBJ2-2
D gene: -
clone size: -
V gene: TRBV9
CDR3 protein: CASSTGHPYDGELFF
CDR3 DNA: TGTGCCAGCAGCACGGGACACCCCTACGACGGGGAGCTGTTTTTT

J gene: TRBJ2-2
D gene: -
clone size: few
V gene: TRBV19
CDR3 protein: CASAGPLEGTGELFF
CDR3 DNA: TGTGCCAGTGCGGGGCCACTCGAGGGGACCGGGGAGCTGTTTTTT

J gene: TRBJ1-2
D gene: TRBD1
clone size: -
V gene: TRBV18
CDR3 protein: CASSGQTQGNGYTF
CDR3 DNA: TGTGCCAGCTCAGGACAGACACAGGGGAATGGCTACACCTTC

J gene: TRBJ1-1
D gene: -
clone size: -
V gene: TRBV7-2
CDR3 protein: CASSPSPNTEAFF
CDR3 DNA: TGTGCCAGCAGCCCGAGTCCGAACACTGAAGCTTTCTTT

J gene: TRBJ1-1
D gene: TRBD1
clone size: -
V gene: TRBV11-2
CDR3 protein: CASSDRDRGERNTEAFF
CDR3 DNA: TGTGCCAGCAGCGACCGGGACAGGGGTGAGAGGAACACTGAAGCTTTCTTT

J gene: TRBJ1-4
D gene: TRBD1
clone size: -
V gene: TRBV11-2
CDR3 protein: CASSLTRGQGTNEKLFF
CDR3 DNA: TGTGCCAGCAGTTTGACGAGGGGACAGGGCACTAATGAAAAACTGTTTTTT

J gene: TRBJ2-2
D gene: TRBD1
clone size: -
V gene: TRBV5-1
CDR3 protein: CASSRDRGTGELFF
CDR3 DNA: TGCGCCAGCAGCCGTGACAGGGGGACCGGGGAGCTGTTTTTT

J gene: TRBJ2-1
D gene: TRBD2
clone size: -
V gene: TRBV5-1
CDR3 protein: CASSLRLAGAGVFNEQFF
CDR3 DNA: TGCGCCAGCAGCTTACGCCTAGCGGGAGCGGGAGTGTTCAATGAGCAGTTCTTC

J gene: TRBJ1-2
D gene: -
clone size: -
V gene: TRBV19
CDR3 protein: CASSIDGLPYGYTF
CDR3 DNA: TGTGCCAGTAGTATAGATGGACTTCCGTATGGCTACACCTTC

J gene: TRBJ1-6
D gene: -
clone size: -
V gene: TRBV30
CDR3 protein: CAWSVDSGRGPLHF
CDR3 DNA: TGTGCCTGGAGTGTTGACAGCGGGCGGGGACCCCTCCACTTT

J gene: TRBJ1-2
D gene: TRBD1
clone size: few
V gene: TRBV4-2
CDR3 protein: CASSQDGEGTGYGYTF
CDR3 DNA: TGTGCCAGCAGCCAAGATGGGGAGGGGACAGGGTATGGCTACACCTTC

J gene: TRBJ1-4
D gene: -
clone size: -
V gene: TRBV5-1
CDR3 protein: CASSLSFRTANEKLFF
CDR3 DNA: TGCGCCAGCAGCTTGTCCTTTAGGACAGCTAATGAAAAACTGTTTTTT

J gene: TRBJ2-7
D gene: TRBD2
clone size: -
V gene: TRBV7-2
CDR3 protein: CASSLIAGVHGEQYF
CDR3 DNA: TGTGCCAGCAGCTTAATAGCGGGAGTTCACGGCGAGCAGTACTTC

J gene: TRBJ1-1
D gene: -
clone size: -
V gene: TRBV6-5
CDR3 protein: CASSSVGRAEAFF
CDR3 DNA: TGTGCCAGCAGTTCCGTGGGGAGGGCTGAAGCTTTCTTT

J gene: TRBJ2-5
D gene: -
clone size: -
V gene: TRBV7-8
CDR3 protein: CASSLGRRGGGETQYF
CDR3 DNA: TGTGCCAGCAGCTTAGGGAGGAGAGGTGGAGGAGAGACCCAGTACTTC

J gene: TRBJ1-1
D gene: -
clone size: -
V gene: TRBV14
CDR3 protein: CASSLNLFGGEAFF
CDR3 DNA: TGTGCCAGCAGCCTAAACCTCTTCGGGGGTGAAGCTTTCTTT

J gene: TRBJ1-5
D gene: TRBD1
clone size: -
V gene: TRBV6-1
CDR3 protein: CASSDTGTAYQPQHF
CDR3 DNA: TGTGCCAGCAGTGATACCGGGACAGCTTATCAGCCCCAGCATTTT

J gene: TRBJ2-3
D gene: TRBD1
clone size: -
V gene: TRBV4-1
CDR3 protein: CASSQDGAGGGIDTQYF
CDR3 DNA: TGCGCCAGCAGCCAAGATGGCGCAGGGGGCGGGATAGATACGCAGTATTTT

J gene: TRBJ1-2
D gene: TRBD1
clone size: -
V gene: TRBV10-3
CDR3 protein: CAISEGDRSYGYTF
CDR3 DNA: TGTGCCATCAGTGAGGGGGACAGGTCCTATGGCTACACCTTC

J gene: TRBJ2-1
D gene: TRBD2
clone size: -
V gene: TRBV11-2
CDR3 protein: CASSLGSLAGGSGEQFF
CDR3 DNA: TGTGCCAGCAGCTTAGGGTCCCTAGCGGGAGGTTCGGGTGAGCAGTTCTTC

J gene: TRBJ1-4
D gene: TRBD1
clone size: -
V gene: TRBV28
CDR3 protein: CASSLILDRGLEEKLFF
CDR3 DNA: TGTGCCAGCAGTCTTATACTGGACAGGGGCTTGGAGGAAAAACTGTTTTTT

J gene: TRBJ2-7
D gene: -
clone size: -
V gene: TRBV10-3
CDR3 protein: CAISISQGSYEQYF
CDR3 DNA: TGTGCCATCAGTATTAGCCAGGGGAGTTACGAGCAGTACTTC

J gene: TRBJ1-2
D gene: TRBD1
clone size: -
V gene: TRBV6-5
CDR3 protein: CASRIPGQYYGYTF
CDR3 DNA: TGTGCCAGCAGGATCCCGGGACAGTACTATGGCTACACCTTC

J gene: TRBJ2-4
D gene: -
clone size: -
V gene: TRBV30
CDR3 protein: CAWSGGGQENIQYF
CDR3 DNA: TGTGCCTGGAGTGGGGGGGGACAGGAAAACATTCAGTACTTC

J gene: TRBJ2-2
D gene: TRBD2
clone size: few
V gene: TRBV9
CDR3 protein: CASSVALRGLAGSTNTGELFF
CDR3 DNA: TGTGCCAGCAGCGTAGCTCTGAGGGGACTAGCGGGGAGTACGAACACCGGGGAGCTGTTTTTT

J gene: TRBJ1-5
D gene: -
clone size: -
V gene: TRBV5-1
CDR3 protein: CASSSHGGQPQHF
CDR3 DNA: TGCGCCAGCAGCTCCCACGGGGGGCAGCCCCAGCATTTT

J gene: TRBJ1-1
D gene: -
clone size: once
V gene: TRBV30
CDR3 protein: CAWGDRDYEAFF
CDR3 DNA: TGTGCCTGGGGGGATAGAGACTATGAAGCTTTCTTT

J gene: TRBJ1-3
D gene: -
clone size: -
V gene: TRBV5-6
CDR3 protein: CATTFGSGDTIYF
CDR3 DNA: TGTGCCACTACGTTCGGGAGCGGAGACACCATATATTTT

J gene: TRBJ1-1
D gene: TRBD1
clone size: -
V gene: TRBV4-1
CDR3 protein: CASSAGQGLGTEAFF
CDR3 DNA: TGCGCCAGCAGCGCTGGACAGGGCCTCGGCACTGAAGCTTTCTTT

J gene: TRBJ1-1
D gene: -
clone size: -
V gene: TRBV7-2
CDR3 protein: CASRTGGVTEAFF
CDR3 DNA: TGTGCCAGCAGAACAGGTGGGGTCACTGAAGCTTTCTTT

J gene: TRBJ2-1
D gene: TRBD2
clone size: -
V gene: TRBV6-5
CDR3 protein: CASTLTSHEQFF
CDR3 DNA: TGTGCCAGCACCTTGACTAGCCATGAGCAGTTCTTC

J gene: TRBJ1-4
D gene: -
clone size: once
V gene: TRBV29-1
CDR3 protein: CSVGTAFEKLFF
CDR3 DNA: TGCAGCGTTGGGACAGCCTTTGAAAAACTGTTTTTT

J gene: TRBJ1-1
D gene: -
clone size: once
V gene: TRBV5-6
CDR3 protein: CASSLLDTSNTEAFF
CDR3 DNA: TGTGCCAGCAGCTTGTTGGACACTTCGAACACTGAAGCTTTCTTT

J gene: TRBJ2-2
D gene: TRBD2
clone size: -
V gene: TRBV5-1
CDR3 protein: CASSLSGGILRAGELFF
CDR3 DNA: TGCGCCAGCAGCTTGTCCGGGGGGATTTTAAGGGCCGGGGAGCTGTTTTTT

J gene: TRBJ1-2
D gene: TRBD1
clone size: -
V gene: TRBV30
CDR3 protein: CAWTGDRENYGYTF
CDR3 DNA: TGTGCCTGGACCGGGGACAGGGAGAACTATGGCTACACCTTC

J gene: TRBJ2-2
D gene: -
clone size: few
V gene: TRBV28
CDR3 protein: CASWRADTGELFF
CDR3 DNA: TGTGCCAGTTGGAGGGCGGACACCGGGGAGCTGTTTTTT

J gene: TRBJ1-5
D gene: -
clone size: -
V gene: TRBV29-1
CDR3 protein: CSVGQGSNQPQHF
CDR3 DNA: TGCAGCGTTGGGCAGGGAAGCAATCAGCCCCAGCATTTT

J gene: TRBJ1-4
D gene: -
clone size: -
V gene: TRBV4-1
CDR3 protein: CASSQAGATNEKLFF
CDR3 DNA: TGCGCCAGCAGCCAAGCAGGGGCAACTAATGAAAAACTGTTTTTT

J gene: TRBJ2-2
D gene: -
clone size: once
V gene: TRBV7-8
CDR3 protein: CASSPSGVPTGELFF
CDR3 DNA: TGTGCCAGCAGCCCCTCGGGGGTACCGACCGGGGAGCTGTTTTTT

J gene: TRBJ1-2
D gene: -
clone size: -
V gene: TRBV6-5
CDR3 protein: CASSYSGGDYGYTF
CDR3 DNA: TGTGCCAGCAGTTACTCGGGGGGGGACTATGGCTACACCTTC

J gene: TRBJ2-2
D gene: TRBD2
clone size: -
V gene: TRBV13
CDR3 protein: CASSTKRGNTGELFF
CDR3 DNA: TGTGCCAGCAGTACAAAGCGGGGGAACACCGGGGAGCTGTTTTTT

J gene: TRBJ2-4
D gene: TRBD1
clone size: -
V gene: TRBV27
CDR3 protein: CASSRRTGNRNIQYF
CDR3 DNA: TGTGCCAGCAGTCGCCGGACAGGGAATAGAAACATTCAGTACTTC

J gene: TRBJ1-1
D gene: -
clone size: -
V gene: TRBV6-5
CDR3 protein: CASSAGQHTEAFF
CDR3 DNA: TGTGCCAGCAGCGCTGGACAGCACACTGAAGCTTTCTTT

J gene: TRBJ2-1
D gene: TRBD2
clone size: -
V gene: TRBV13
CDR3 protein: CASSLEGLAGGPNEQFF
CDR3 DNA: TGTGCCAGCAGCTTAGAGGGGTTGGCGGGAGGGCCCAATGAGCAGTTCTTC

J gene: TRBJ2-1
D gene: -
clone size: -
V gene: TRBV2
CDR3 protein: CASSERRVNEQFF
CDR3 DNA: TGTGCCAGCAGTGAACGCAGGGTGAATGAGCAGTTCTTC

J gene: TRBJ1-1
D gene: -
clone size: few
V gene: TRBV11-3
CDR3 protein: CASSNSRVNTEAFF
CDR3 DNA: TGTGCCAGCAGCAATTCCAGGGTGAACACTGAAGCTTTCTTT

J gene: TRBJ1-4
D gene: TRBD1
clone size: -
V gene: TRBV6-5
CDR3 protein: CASSYSPGQGGEKLFF
CDR3 DNA: TGTGCCAGCAGTTACTCTCCGGGACAGGGCGGTGAAAAACTGTTTTTT

J gene: TRBJ2-1
D gene: TRBD2
clone size: once
V gene: TRBV7-8
CDR3 protein: CASSGPGTTYNEQFF
CDR3 DNA: TGTGCCAGCAGCGGGCCCGGGACTACCTACAATGAGCAGTTCTTC

J gene: TRBJ1-5
D gene: -
clone size: -
V gene: TRBV4-1
CDR3 protein: CASSPGATNQPQHF
CDR3 DNA: TGCGCCAGCAGCCCAGGGGCCACTAATCAGCCCCAGCATTTT